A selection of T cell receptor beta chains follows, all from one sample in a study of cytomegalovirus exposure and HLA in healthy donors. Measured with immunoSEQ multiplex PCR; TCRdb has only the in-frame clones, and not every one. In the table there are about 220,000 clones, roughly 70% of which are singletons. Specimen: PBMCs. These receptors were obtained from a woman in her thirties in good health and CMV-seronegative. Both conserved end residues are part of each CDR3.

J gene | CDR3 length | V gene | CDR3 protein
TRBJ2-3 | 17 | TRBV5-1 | CASSLGVGTGVPDTQYF
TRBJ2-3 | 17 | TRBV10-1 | CASSESPPRGGADTQYF
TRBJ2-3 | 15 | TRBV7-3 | CASSSSGLAKDTQYF
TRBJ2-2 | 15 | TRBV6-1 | CASSWEVGNTGELFF
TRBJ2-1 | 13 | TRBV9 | CASAGTVYNEQFF
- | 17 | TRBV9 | CASSPHLAGGSSYEQYF
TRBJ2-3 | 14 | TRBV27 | CASSLGQGADTQYF
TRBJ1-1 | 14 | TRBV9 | CASSVGRVRTEAFF
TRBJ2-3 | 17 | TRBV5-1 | CASSSGLAGASTDTQYF
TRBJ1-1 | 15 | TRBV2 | CASSESNRGFSEAFF
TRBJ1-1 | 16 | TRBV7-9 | CASSLPTGGSFTEAFF
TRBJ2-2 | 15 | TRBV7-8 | CASSFWSSNTGELFF
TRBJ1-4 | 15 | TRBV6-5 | CASRQGQAVGEKLFF
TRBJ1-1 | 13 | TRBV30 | CAWSVSGVSEAFF
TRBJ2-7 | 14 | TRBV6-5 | CASRGPSGSYEQYF
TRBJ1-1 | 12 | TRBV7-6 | CASSPWSTEAFF
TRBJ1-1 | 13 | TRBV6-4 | CASSAYRNTEAFF
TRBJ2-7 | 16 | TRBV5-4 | CASSSLLAGGKHEQYF
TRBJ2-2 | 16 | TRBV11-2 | CASSHPTEKNTGELFF
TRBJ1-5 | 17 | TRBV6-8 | CASTDLLNFQGHQPQHF
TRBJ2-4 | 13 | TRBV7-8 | CASSPGGRRIQYF
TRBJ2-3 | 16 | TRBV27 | CASSLVGPRYTDTQYF
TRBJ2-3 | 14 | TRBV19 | CASSWAGGTDTQYF
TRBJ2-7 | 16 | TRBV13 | CASSLAGGYSSYEQYF
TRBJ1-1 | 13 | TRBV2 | CASSDRGFTEAVF
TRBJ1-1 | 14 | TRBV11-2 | CASSLFTDSPEAFF
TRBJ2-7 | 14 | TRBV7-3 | CASSPSGGADEQYF
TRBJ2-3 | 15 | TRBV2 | CASNQGLAGRYTQYF
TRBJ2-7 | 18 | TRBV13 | CASSLGWTSGDAPYEQYF
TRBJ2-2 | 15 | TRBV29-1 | CSVAGLAGDTGELFF
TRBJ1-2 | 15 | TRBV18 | CASSPGQGSVYGYTF
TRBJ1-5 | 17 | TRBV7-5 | CVRSLDGVPTGNQPQHF
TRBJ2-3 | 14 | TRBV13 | CASRVSSLEDTQYF
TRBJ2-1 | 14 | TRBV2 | CASQGAGGDNEQFF
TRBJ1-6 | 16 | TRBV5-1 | CASSLTGADYNSPLHF
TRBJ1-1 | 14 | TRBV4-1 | CASSQGQGTTEAFF